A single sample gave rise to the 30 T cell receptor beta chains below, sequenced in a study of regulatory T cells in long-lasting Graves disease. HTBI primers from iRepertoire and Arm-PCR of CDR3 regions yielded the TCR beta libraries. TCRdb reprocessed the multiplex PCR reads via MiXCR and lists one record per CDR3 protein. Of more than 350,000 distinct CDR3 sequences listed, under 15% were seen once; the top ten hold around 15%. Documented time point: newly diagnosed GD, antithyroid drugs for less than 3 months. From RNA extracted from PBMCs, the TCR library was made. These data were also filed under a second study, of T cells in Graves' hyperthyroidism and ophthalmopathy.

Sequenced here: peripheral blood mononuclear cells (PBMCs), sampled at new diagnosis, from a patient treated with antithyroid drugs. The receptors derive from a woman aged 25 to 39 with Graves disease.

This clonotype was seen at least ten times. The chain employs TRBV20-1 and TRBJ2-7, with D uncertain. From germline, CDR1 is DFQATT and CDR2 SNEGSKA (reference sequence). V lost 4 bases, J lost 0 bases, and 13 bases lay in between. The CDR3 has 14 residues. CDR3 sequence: CSAMGFQSSYEQYF. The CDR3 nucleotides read TGCAGTGCTATGGGGTTTCAGAGCTCCTACGAGCAGTACTTC.

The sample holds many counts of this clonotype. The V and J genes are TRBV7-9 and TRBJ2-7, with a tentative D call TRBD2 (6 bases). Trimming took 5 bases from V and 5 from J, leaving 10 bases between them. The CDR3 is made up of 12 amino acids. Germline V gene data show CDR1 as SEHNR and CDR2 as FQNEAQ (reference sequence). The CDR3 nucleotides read TGTGCCAGCAGCCCGGGACTTGACGAGCAGTACTTC. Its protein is CASSPGLDEQYF. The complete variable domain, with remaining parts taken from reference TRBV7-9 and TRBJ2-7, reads DTGVSQNPRHKITKRGQNVTFRCDPISEHNRLYWYRQTLGQGPEFLTYFQNEAQLEKSRLLSDRFSAERPKGSFSTLEIQRTEQGDSAMYLCASSPGLDEQYFGPGTRLTVT.

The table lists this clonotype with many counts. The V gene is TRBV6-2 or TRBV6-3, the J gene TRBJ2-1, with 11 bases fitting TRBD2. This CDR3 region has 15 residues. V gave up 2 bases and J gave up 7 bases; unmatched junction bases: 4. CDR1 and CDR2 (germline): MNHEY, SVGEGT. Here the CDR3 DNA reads TGTGCCAGCAGTTACGGACTAGCGGGCGCTAATGAGCAGTTCTTC. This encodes CASSYGLAGANEQFF.

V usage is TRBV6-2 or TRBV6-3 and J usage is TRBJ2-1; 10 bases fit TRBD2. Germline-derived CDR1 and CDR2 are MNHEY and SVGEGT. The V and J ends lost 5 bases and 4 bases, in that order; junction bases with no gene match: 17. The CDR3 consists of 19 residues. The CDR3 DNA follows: TGTGCCAGCAGTGAATCGGCTAGCGGGAGAGTATGGGAGTACAATGAGCAGTTCTTC. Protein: CASSESASGRVWEYNEQFF.

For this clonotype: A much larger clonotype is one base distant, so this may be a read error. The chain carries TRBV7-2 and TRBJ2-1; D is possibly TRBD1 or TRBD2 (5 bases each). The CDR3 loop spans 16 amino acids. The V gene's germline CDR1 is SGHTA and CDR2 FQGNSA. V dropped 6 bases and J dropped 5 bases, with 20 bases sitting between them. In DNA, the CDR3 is TGTGCCAGCAGGGCCGGGACCGCTCAAGGGCACAATGAGCAGTTCTTC. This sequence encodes CASRAGTAQGHNEQFF.

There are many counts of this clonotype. CDR3 DNA sequence: TGTGCCAGCAGCTTCTCCCCGGGACTAGCAAGAACAGATACGCAGTATTTT. Its protein product is CASSFSPGLARTDTQYF. The chain links TRBV7-3 to TRBJ2-3; 9 positions agree with TRBD2. The CDR3 spans 17 residues. Germline loops: CDR1 SGHTA, CDR2 FQGTGA. Losses at the gene ends were 3 bases for V and 3 bases for J; bases not matched to a gene: 10.

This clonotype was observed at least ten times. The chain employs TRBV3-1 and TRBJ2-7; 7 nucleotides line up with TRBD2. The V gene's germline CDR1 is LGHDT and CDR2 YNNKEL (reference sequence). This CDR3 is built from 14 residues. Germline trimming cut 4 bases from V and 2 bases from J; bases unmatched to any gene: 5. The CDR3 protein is CASSLAGLAYEQYF. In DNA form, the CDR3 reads TGTGCCAGCAGCCTAGCGGGCCTGGCCTACGAGCAGTACTTC.

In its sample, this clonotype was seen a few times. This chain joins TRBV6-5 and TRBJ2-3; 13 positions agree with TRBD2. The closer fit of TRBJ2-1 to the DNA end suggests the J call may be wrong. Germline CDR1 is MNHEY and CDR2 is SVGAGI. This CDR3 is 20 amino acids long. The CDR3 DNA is TGTGCCAGCAGTTACTCGATTCCCTTGACTAGCGGGAGGCCGGGGGCTGAGCAGTTCTTC. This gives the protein CASSYSIPLTSGRPGAEQFF.

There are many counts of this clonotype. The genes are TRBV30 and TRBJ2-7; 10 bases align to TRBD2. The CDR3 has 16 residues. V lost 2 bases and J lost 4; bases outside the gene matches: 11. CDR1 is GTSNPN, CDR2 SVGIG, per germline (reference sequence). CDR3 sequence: CAWSPTSGRGRYEQYF. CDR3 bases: TGTGCCTGGAGTCCAACCAGCGGGAGGGGGAGATACGAGCAGTACTTC.

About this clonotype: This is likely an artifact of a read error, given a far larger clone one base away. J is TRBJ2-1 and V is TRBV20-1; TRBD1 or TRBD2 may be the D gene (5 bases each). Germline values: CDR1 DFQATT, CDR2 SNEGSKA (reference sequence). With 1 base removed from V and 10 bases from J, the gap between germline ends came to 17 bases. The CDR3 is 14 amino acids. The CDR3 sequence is CSARVRDGNYEQFF. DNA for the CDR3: TGCAGTGCTAGAGTCCGGGACGGAAACTACGAGCAGTTCTTC.

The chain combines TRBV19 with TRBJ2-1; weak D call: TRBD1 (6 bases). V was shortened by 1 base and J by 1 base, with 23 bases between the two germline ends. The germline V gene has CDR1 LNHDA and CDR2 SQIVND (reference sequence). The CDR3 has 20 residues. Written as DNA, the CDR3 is TGTGCCAGTAGTATAGTTTGGGTCCGGCACTGGCAGGGGTCCTACAATGAGCAGTTCTTC. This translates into CASSIVWVRHWQGSYNEQFF.

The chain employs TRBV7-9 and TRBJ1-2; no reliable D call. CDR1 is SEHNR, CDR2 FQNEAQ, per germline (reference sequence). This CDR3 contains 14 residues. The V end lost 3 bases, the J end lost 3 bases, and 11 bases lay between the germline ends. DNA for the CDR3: TGTGCCAGCAGCTTTTCGGAGACCGACTATGGCTACACCTTC. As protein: CASSFSETDYGYTF.

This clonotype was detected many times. As DNA, the CDR3 is TGTGCCAGCAGCTTAGGTAGGGAAGTACGCTACAATGAGCAGTTCTTC. As protein: CASSLGREVRYNEQFF. The genes are TRBV7-9 and TRBJ2-1, with no clear D. The germline V gene encodes CDR1 SEHNR and CDR2 FQNEAQ (reference sequence). The V end was cut by 1 base, the J end by 3 bases, with 13 bases between. This CDR3 region has 16 residues.

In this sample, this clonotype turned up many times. The CDR3 region is CSARDLRGTIPYEQYF. As DNA, the CDR3 is TGCAGTGCTAGAGATTTACGGGGGACAATTCCCTACGAGCAGTACTTC. The V call is TRBV20-1, the J call TRBJ2-7; perhaps D is TRBD1 or TRBD2 (6 bases each). Germline assignment: CDR1 DFQATT and CDR2 SNEGSKA (reference sequence). There are 16 residues in the CDR3. V lost 0 bases, J lost 2 bases, and 17 bases lay in between.

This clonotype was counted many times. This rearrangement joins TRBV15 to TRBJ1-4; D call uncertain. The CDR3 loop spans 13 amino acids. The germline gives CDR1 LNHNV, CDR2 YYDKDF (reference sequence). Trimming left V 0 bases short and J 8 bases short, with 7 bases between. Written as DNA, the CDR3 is TGTGCCACCAGCAGAGATCTCGGCGAAAAACTGTTTTTT. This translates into CATSRDLGEKLFF. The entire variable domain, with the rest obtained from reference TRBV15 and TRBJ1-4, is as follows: DAMVIQNPRYQVTQFGKPVTLSCSQTLNHNVMYWYQQKSSQAPKLLFHYYDKDFNNEADTPDNFQSRRPNTSFCFLDIRSPGLGDTAMYLCATSRDLGEKLFFGSGTQLSVL.

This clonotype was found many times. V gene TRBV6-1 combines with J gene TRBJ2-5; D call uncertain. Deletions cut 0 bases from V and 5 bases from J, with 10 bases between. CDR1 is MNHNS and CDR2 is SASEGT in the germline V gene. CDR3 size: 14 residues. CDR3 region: CASSEAASPETQYF. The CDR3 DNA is TGTGCCAGCAGTGAAGCCGCAAGTCCGGAGACCCAGTACTTC.

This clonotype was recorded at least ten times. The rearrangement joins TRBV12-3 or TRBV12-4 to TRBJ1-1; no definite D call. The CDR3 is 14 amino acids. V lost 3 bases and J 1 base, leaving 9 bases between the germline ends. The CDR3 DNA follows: TGTGCCAGCAGTTTTAATTCAGCGAACACTGAAGCTTTCTTT. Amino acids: CASSFNSANTEAFF.

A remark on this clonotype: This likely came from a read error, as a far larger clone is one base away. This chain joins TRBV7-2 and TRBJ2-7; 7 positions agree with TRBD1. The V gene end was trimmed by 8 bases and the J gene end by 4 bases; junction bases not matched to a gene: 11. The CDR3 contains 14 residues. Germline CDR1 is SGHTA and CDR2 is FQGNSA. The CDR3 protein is CASCSGTESYEQYF. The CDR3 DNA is TGTGCCAGCTGCTCCGGGACAGAGAGTTACGAGCAGTACTTC. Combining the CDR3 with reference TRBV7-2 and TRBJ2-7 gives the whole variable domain GAGVSQSPSNKVTEKGKDVELRCDPISGHTALYWYRQSLGQGLEFLIYFQGNSAPDKSGLPSDRFSAERTGGSVSTLTIQRTQQEDSAVYLCASCSGTESYEQYFGPGTRLTVT.

CDR3 nucleotide sequence: TGTGCCAGCAGCTTACCGGGACAGGGGAAAGATACGCAGTATTTT. Its translation is CASSLPGQGKDTQYF. The chain carries TRBV7-9 and TRBJ2-3; the match to TRBD1 covers 10 bases. This CDR3 contains 15 residues. V lost 2 bases and J lost 5; bases outside the gene matches: 4. CDR1 and CDR2 from the germline V gene are SEHNR and FQNEAQ (reference sequence).

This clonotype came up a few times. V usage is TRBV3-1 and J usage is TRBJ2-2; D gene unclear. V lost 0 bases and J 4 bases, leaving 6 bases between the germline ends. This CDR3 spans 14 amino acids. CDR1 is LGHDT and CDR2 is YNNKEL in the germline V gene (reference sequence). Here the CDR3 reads CASSQDRFTGELFF. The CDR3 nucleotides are TGTGCCAGCAGCCAAGATCGATTCACCGGGGAGCTGTTTTTT.

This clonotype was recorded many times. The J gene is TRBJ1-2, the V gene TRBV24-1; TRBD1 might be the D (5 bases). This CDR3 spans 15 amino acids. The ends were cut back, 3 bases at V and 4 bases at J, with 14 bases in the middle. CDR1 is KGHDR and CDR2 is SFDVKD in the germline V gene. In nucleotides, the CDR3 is TGTGCCACCAGTGATCGGGACCGCGGTACCTATGGCTACACCTTC. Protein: CATSDRDRGTYGYTF.

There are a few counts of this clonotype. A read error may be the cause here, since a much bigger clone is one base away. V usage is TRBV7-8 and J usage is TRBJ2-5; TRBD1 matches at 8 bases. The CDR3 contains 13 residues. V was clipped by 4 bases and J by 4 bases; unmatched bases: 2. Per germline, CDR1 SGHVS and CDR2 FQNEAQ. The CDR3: CASSSDRGETQYF. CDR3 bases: TGTGCCAGCAGCTCAGACAGGGGAGAGACCCAGTACTTC. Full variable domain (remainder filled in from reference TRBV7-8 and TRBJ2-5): GAGVSQSPRYKVAKRGQDVALRCDPISGHVSLFWYQQALGQGPEFLTYFQNEAQLDKSGLPSDRFFAERPEGSVSTLKIQRTQQEDSAVYLCASSSDRGETQYFGPGTRLLVL.

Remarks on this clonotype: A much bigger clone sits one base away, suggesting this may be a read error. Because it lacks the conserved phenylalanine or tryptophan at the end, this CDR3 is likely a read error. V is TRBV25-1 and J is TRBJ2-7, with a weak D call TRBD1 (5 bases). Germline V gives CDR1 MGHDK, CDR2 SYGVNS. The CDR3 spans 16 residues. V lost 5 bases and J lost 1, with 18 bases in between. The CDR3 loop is CASSITGVNSSYEQYL. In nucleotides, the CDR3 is TGTGCCAGCAGTATAACAGGAGTCAATTCTTCCTACGAGCAGTACCTC.

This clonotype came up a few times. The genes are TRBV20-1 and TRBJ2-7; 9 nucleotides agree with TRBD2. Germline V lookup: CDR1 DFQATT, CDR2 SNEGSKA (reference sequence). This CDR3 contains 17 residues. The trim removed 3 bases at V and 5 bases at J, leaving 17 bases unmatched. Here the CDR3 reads CSARTRLAELPGNEQYF. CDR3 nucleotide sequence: TGCAGTGCTAGGACCCGACTAGCGGAACTTCCTGGGAACGAGCAGTACTTC.

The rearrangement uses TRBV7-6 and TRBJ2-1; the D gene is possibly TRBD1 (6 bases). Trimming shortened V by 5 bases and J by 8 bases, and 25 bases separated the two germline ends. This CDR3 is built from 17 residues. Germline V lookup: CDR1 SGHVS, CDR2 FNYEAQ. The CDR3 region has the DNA TGTGCCAGCAGCAACTTCCAAGGAGGAGTTTCAGGGGATGAGCAGTTCTTC. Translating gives CASSNFQGGVSGDEQFF. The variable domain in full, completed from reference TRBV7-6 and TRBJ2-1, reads GAGVSQSPRYKVTKRGQDVALRCDPISGHVSLYWYRQALGQGPEFLTYFNYEAQQDKSGLPNDRFSAERPEGSISTLTIQRTEQRDSAMYRCASSNFQGGVSGDEQFFGPGTRLTVL.

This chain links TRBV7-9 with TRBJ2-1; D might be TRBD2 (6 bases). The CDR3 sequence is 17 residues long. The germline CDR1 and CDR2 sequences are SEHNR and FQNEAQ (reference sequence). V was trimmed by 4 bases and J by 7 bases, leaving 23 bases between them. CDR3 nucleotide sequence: TGTGCCAGCAGCTCCCGACCAACTCGAGGGACTTATAATGAGCAGTTCTTC. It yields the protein CASSSRPTRGTYNEQFF. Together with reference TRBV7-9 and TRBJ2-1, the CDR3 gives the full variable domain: DTGVSQNPRHKITKRGQNVTFRCDPISEHNRLYWYRQTLGQGPEFLTYFQNEAQLEKSRLLSDRFSAERPKGSFSTLEIQRTEQGDSAMYLCASSSRPTRGTYNEQFFGPGTRLTVL.

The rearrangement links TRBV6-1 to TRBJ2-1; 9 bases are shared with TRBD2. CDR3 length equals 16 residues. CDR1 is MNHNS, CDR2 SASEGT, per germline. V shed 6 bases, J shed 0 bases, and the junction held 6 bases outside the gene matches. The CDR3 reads CASSPRGGSSYNEQFF. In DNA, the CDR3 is TGTGCCAGCAGCCCGCGGGGGGGGAGCTCCTACAATGAGCAGTTCTTC.

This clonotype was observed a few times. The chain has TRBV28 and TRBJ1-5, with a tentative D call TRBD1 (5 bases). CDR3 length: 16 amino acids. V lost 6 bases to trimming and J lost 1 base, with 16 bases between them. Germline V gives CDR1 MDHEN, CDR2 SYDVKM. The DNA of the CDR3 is TGTGCCAGCAGCTTTTTTGATGGGGCGAGCAATCAGCCCCAGCATTTT. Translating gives CASSFFDGASNQPQHF.

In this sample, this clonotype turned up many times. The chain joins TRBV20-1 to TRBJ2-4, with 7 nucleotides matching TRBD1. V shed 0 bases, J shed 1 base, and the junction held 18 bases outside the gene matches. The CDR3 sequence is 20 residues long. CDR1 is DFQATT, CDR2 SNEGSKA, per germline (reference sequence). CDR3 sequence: CSARDLQRQGVGQAKNIQYF. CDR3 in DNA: TGCAGTGCTAGAGATCTGCAACGGCAGGGGGTGGGCCAGGCCAAAAACATTCAGTACTTC.

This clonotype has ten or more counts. Here the CDR3 reads CASRPPGSGREKETQYF. The CDR3 DNA reads TGTGCCAGCAGACCCCCGGGTAGCGGGAGAGAGAAAGAGACCCAGTACTTC. The chain employs TRBV13 and TRBJ2-5, with 9 bases identical to TRBD2. CDR3 size: 17 residues. With 6 bases clipped from V and 3 bases from J, the junction kept 14 bases outside the gene matches. Looked up from germline, CDR1 is PRHDT and CDR2 is FYEKMQ (reference sequence).